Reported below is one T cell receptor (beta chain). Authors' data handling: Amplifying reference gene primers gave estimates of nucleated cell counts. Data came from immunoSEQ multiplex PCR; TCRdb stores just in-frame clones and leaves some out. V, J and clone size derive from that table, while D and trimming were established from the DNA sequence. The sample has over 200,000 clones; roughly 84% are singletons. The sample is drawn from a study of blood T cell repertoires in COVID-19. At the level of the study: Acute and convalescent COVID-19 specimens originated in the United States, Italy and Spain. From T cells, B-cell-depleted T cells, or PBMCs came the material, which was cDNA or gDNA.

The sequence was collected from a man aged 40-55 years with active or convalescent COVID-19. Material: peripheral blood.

The CDR3 bases are TGTGCCAGCAGTCTAGACGCGGGCCGGCTCCAAGAGACCCAGTACTTC. It encodes CASSLDAGRLQETQYF. This chain joins TRBV2 and TRBJ2-5, with a tentative D call TRBD2 (5 bases). Trimming removed 5 bases at V and 1 base at J, with 17 bases between. Germline V lookup: CDR1 SNHLY, CDR2 FYNNEI. The CDR3 length is 16 residues.